The source of this TCR beta chain is a study of CD8 T cells in ankylosing spondylitis. General observations from the study: The clones that were linked to disease were reported to be significantly enriched in matched synovial fluid samples from ankylosing spondylitis patients. Several highly homologous variants made up a TCR beta motif that seemed to typify ankylosing spondylitis blood.

From germline, CDR1 is MNHEY and CDR2 SVGEGT. The length of the CDR3 is 15 residues. V was clipped by 7 bases and J by 4 bases, with 17 bases between them. Of note for this clonotype: Its target is not known.

TCRdb ran MiXCR on the 5' RACE reads and lists one entry per CDR3 protein. The sample contains just over 300,000 distinct CDR3 sequences, around 20% of which appear only once. This TCR came from a female donor with ankylosing spondylitis or in good health (not recorded which). V is TRBV6-2 or TRBV6-3 and J is TRBJ1-5; a possible D gene is TRBD1 (5 bases). The sample taken for sequencing was blood, either unsorted or a sorted T cell fraction (not recorded which). CDR3 sequence reads: CASKGSGYLNQPQHF. CDR3 coding DNA: TGTGCCAGCAAGGGGTCAGGCTACTTGAATCAGCCCCAGCATTTT.